A selection of T cell receptor beta chains follows, all from one sample in a study of blood T cell repertoires in COVID-19. Using immunoSEQ multiplex PCR, the repertoire was profiled, and TCRdb retains in-frame clones only, with some absent. Of some 120,000 clones in the sample, 70% to 85% were seen once. Sequenced input: peripheral blood. The receptors derive from a woman aged 45-65 years with acute or convalescent COVID-19. Each CDR3 is given with its conserved first and last residue. The order of the fields is D gene, J gene, clone size, V gene, CDR3 protein, CDR3 DNA. The D gene is left open where the match is weak. Clone size, where shown, is once, few, many, or a class for clones that have expanded.

TRBD1,TRBJ1-5,few,TRBV19,CASSVTGGQPQHF,TGTGCCAGTAGTGTGACAGGGGGGCAGCCCCAGCATTTT
TRBD2,TRBJ2-7,few,TRBV7-2,CASSSQLGGSYEQYF,TGTGCCAGCAGCTCTCAATTGGGAGGGAGTTACGAGCAGTACTTC
NA,TRBJ2-2,NA,TRBV5-1,CASSSGQGTGELFF,TGCGCCAGCAGCTCCGGTCAGGGGACCGGGGAGCTGTTTTTT
TRBD1,TRBJ1-5,NA,TRBV5-1,CASSPGQNNQPQHF,TGCGCCAGCAGCCCGGGACAGAACAATCAGCCCCAGCATTTT
TRBD2,TRBJ2-3,NA,TRBV5-1,CASSSTSGVDTQYF,TGCGCCAGCAGCTCGACTAGCGGGGTTGATACGCAGTATTTT
TRBD1,TRBJ1-2,NA,TRBV2,CASRPGVGGGYGYTF,TGTGCCAGCAGGCCAGGGGTAGGGGGCGGCTATGGCTACACCTTC
NA,TRBJ1-1,NA,TRBV5-1,CASTRAALDTEAFF,TGCGCCAGCACGCGGGCGGCGTTGGACACTGAAGCTTTCTTT
NA,TRBJ1-2,once,TRBV30,CAWARQGGSGYTF,TGTGCCTGGGCCCGCCAGGGAGGGTCGGGCTACACCTTC
TRBD2,TRBJ2-2,NA,TRBV9,CASSIQTSAGELFF,TGTGCCAGCAGCATCCAAACTAGCGCCGGGGAGCTGTTTTTT
TRBD1,TRBJ1-2,once,TRBV2,CASRDRDSYGYTF,TGTGCCAGCAGAGACCGGGACAGCTATGGCTACACCTTC
TRBD2,TRBJ2-1,NA,TRBV29-1,CSVGPSGGAGEQFF,TGCAGCGTTGGCCCTAGCGGGGGGGCCGGGGAGCAGTTCTTC